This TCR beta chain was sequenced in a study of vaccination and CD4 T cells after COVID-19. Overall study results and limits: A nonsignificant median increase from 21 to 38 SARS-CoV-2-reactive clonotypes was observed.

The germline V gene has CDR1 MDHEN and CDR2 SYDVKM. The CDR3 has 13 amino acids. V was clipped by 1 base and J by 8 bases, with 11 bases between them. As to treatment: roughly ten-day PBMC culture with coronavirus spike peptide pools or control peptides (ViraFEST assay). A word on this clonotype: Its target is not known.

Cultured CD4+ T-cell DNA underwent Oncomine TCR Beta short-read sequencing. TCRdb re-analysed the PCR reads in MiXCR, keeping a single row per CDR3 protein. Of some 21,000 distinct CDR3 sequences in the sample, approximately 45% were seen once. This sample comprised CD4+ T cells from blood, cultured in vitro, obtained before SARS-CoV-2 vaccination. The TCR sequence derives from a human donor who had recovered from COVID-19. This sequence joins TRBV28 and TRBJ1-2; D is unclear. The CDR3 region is CASSLSQGLGYTF. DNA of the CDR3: TGTGCCAGCAGTTTATCACAAGGGTTGGGCTACACCTTC.